The entry below describes one T cell receptor (beta chain). This record comes from a study of T cells in Graves' hyperthyroidism and ophthalmopathy. Authors of the study amplified TCR beta CDR3 regions from RNA transcripts. TCR CDR3 underwent first-round RT-PCR with the HTBI primer set. TCRdb re-derived calls from the multiplex PCR reads in MiXCR, one entry per CDR3 protein. Of 300,000 to 450,000 distinct CDR3 sequences listed, 13% are singletons. Germline V gene sequence: CDR1 SGHTA, CDR2 FQGTGA. With 4 bases clipped from V and 4 bases from J, the junction kept 7 bases outside the gene matches. The CDR3 loop spans 16 amino acids.

The chain employs TRBV7-3 and TRBJ2-1, with 10 bases lining up with TRBD2. The sample consisted of blood. The clonotype originates from a man in his thirties or forties with Graves' hyperthyroidism that later progressed to Graves' ophthalmopathy. For the CDR3, the DNA is TGTGCCAGCAGCTCAACCCCTAGCGGGAGATACAATGAGCAGTTCTTC. This translates into CASSSTPSGRYNEQFF.